Listed here are 31 T cell receptor beta chains from one sample, sequenced in a study of T cells in Graves' hyperthyroidism and ophthalmopathy. Amplification of TCR beta CDR3 regions used RNA as the template. HTBI primers were used for first-round RT-PCR of the TCR CDR3. TCRdb itself ran the multiplex PCR reads through MiXCR, one entry per CDR3 protein. The sample yields 340,000 or so distinct CDR3 sequences, roughly 18% seen once. The sequencing sample was made of blood. These receptors were obtained from a woman aged 45 to 65 with Graves' hyperthyroidism.

This clonotype has just a few counts. The CDR3 region is CASSIGQIEKLFF. The CDR3 nucleotides are TGTGCCAGTAGTATTGGACAGATTGAAAAACTGTTTTTT. This chain connects TRBV19 to TRBJ1-4, with D possibly TRBD1 on 6 matching bases. In germline, CDR1 is LNHDA, CDR2 SQIVND (reference sequence). CDR3 length: 13 residues. V dropped 3 bases and J dropped 7 bases, with 9 bases sitting between them.

This clonotype was seen many times. The V gene is TRBV4-1, the J gene TRBJ2-2, with TRBD2 identical over 8 bases. Germline CDR1 reads MGHRA; CDR2 reads YSYEKL. The V and J ends lost 1 base and 4 bases, in that order; junction bases with no gene match: 2. The length of the CDR3 is 15 residues. The CDR3 protein is CASSQGLAGTGELFF. For the CDR3, the DNA is TGCGCCAGCAGCCAAGGGCTAGCGGGCACCGGGGAGCTGTTTTTT.

This clonotype was observed at least ten times. The chain recombines TRBV6-1 with TRBJ1-1; tentative D call: TRBD1 (6 bases). Germline values: CDR1 MNHNS, CDR2 SASEGT. The CDR3 extends over 14 amino acids. The V end lost 5 bases, the J end lost 1 base, and 11 bases lay between the germline ends. The CDR3 reads CASSNRDTNTEAFF. The CDR3 DNA follows: TGTGCCAGCAGTAACCGGGACACGAACACTGAAGCTTTCTTT.

The chain recombines TRBV20-1 with TRBJ2-1; 7 bases agree with TRBD1. This CDR3 region has 12 residues. V trimming: 6 bases; J trimming: 4 bases; junction bases outside the gene matches: 3. Germline CDR1 is DFQATT and CDR2 is SNEGSKA (reference sequence). Here the CDR3 reads CSAGQVYNEQFF. The CDR3 DNA reads as TGCAGTGCAGGACAGGTATACAATGAGCAGTTCTTC.

This clonotype occurred a few times. CDR3 protein: CASSEDRGGSTDTQYF. The CDR3 DNA follows: TGTGCCAGCAGTGAAGACAGGGGCGGCAGCACAGATACGCAGTATTTT. This rearrangement joins TRBV6-1 to TRBJ2-3; 7 nucleotides align to TRBD1. This CDR3 spans 16 amino acids. J lost 0 bases, V lost 1 base, and 4 bases had no gene match. Germline CDR1 reads MNHNS; CDR2 reads SASEGT.

The genes are TRBV20-1 and TRBJ2-3; D gene unclear. The CDR3 loop spans 15 amino acids. V lost 6 bases, J lost 4 bases, and 20 bases lay in between. Germline CDR1 DFQATT, CDR2 SNEGSKA (reference sequence). The CDR3 nucleotides read TGCAGTGCGGAACCGGGCCCTAAAGGCCCAGATACGCAGTATTTT. Amino acid sequence: CSAEPGPKGPDTQYF.

A few counts support this clonotype. The genes are TRBV29-1 and TRBJ2-5; possible D gene TRBD2, 5 bases. Germline V CDR1 and CDR2: SQVTM, ANQGSEA. The CDR3 is made up of 13 amino acids. V lost 0 bases and J 5 bases, leaving 10 bases between the germline ends. The CDR3 spells CSVEEGGLETQYF. The CDR3 DNA reads as TGCAGCGTTGAAGAGGGCGGGCTGGAGACCCAGTACTTC.

The gene calls are TRBV30 and TRBJ2-7; 9 bases agree with TRBD2. V lost 2 bases to trimming and J lost 4 bases; unmatched junction nucleotides: 6. Germline V gene lookup returns CDR1 GTSNPN and CDR2 SVGIG (reference sequence). The CDR3 is 14 residues long. CDR3 sequence (DNA): TGTGCCTGGAGTCCCCGCGGGGGGGGATACGAGCAGTACGTC. It translates to CAWSPRGGGYEQYV.

Many counts were recorded for this clonotype. The gene calls are TRBV30 and TRBJ1-6; D remains unclear. Trimming pared 0 bases from V and 8 bases from J, leaving 8 bases between. Germline V gives CDR1 GTSNPN, CDR2 SVGIG (reference sequence). The CDR3 contains 13 residues. CDR3 nucleotides: TGTGCCTGGAGTGTAATTGGGGATTCACCCCTCCACTTT. It encodes CAWSVIGDSPLHF.

CDR3 residues: CASSEYRDRTLGNTIYF. In DNA, the CDR3 is TGTGCCAGCAGTGAATACCGGGACAGAACACTGGGAAACACCATATATTTT. The chain has TRBV6-1 and TRBJ1-3, with TRBD1 identical over 7 bases. V was pared by 2 bases and J by 4 bases, with 11 bases of the junction left unmatched. Germline V CDR1 and CDR2: MNHNS, SASEGT. The CDR3 covers 17 residues.

This clonotype was recorded many times. This rearrangement joins TRBV12-3 or TRBV12-4 to TRBJ1-1; perhaps TRBD1 as D (5 bases). This CDR3 region has 13 residues. Trimming pared 2 bases from V and 4 bases from J, leaving 8 bases between. CDR3 sequence: CASSLQGVTEAFF. The CDR3, as DNA: TGTGCCAGCAGTTTACAGGGCGTCACTGAAGCTTTCTTT.

The chain carries TRBV2 and TRBJ1-1; unclear D gene. The CDR3 loop spans 10 amino acids. Per germline, CDR1 SNHLY and CDR2 FYNNEI. V lost 6 bases and J 11 bases, leaving 10 bases between the germline ends. As DNA, the CDR3 is TGTGCCAGCAGGGATGAAGCGGCTTTCTTT. This gives the protein CASRDEAAFF. Full variable domain (rest looked up from reference TRBV2 and TRBJ1-1): EPEVTQTPSHQVTQMGQEVILRCVPISNHLYFYWYRQILGQKVEFLVSFYNNEISEKSEIFDDQFSVERPDGSNFTLKIRSTKLEDSAMYFCASRDEAAFFGQGTRLTVV.

The V gene is TRBV20-1, the J gene TRBJ2-6; unclear D gene. The CDR3 covers 15 residues. In germline, CDR1 is DFQATT, CDR2 SNEGSKA (reference sequence). V was trimmed by 4 bases and J by 0 bases, leaving 10 bases between them. The DNA for the CDR3 is TGCAGTGCTACTCCCCCGTTCTCTGGGGCCAACGTCCTGACTTTC. Translation: CSATPPFSGANVLTF.

The table lists this clonotype with a few counts. The chain joins TRBV3-1 to TRBJ2-6; 8 bases align to TRBD2. V dropped 4 bases and J dropped 0; count of bases not matched to a gene: 5. Germline values: CDR1 LGHDT, CDR2 YNNKEL (reference sequence). There are 17 residues in the CDR3. The CDR3 spells CASSPSSGTSGANVLTF. The CDR3 DNA sequence: TGTGCCAGCAGCCCAAGTAGCGGGACCTCTGGGGCCAACGTCCTGACTTTC.

The chain employs TRBV20-1 and TRBJ1-2, with 7 positions matching TRBD1. Per germline, CDR1 DFQATT and CDR2 SNEGSKA (reference sequence). The CDR3 is made up of 15 amino acids. V was pared by 1 base and J by 3 bases, with 8 bases of the junction left unmatched. In DNA form, the CDR3 reads TGCAGTGCTAGAGTAGGCAGGGGGAGTGACTATGGCTACACCTTC. Amino acids: CSARVGRGSDYGYTF.

This clonotype was counted between two and nine times. The chain combines TRBV2 with TRBJ2-1; 9 bases are shared with TRBD1. The CDR3 loop spans 15 amino acids. From germline, CDR1 is SNHLY and CDR2 FYNNEI. The junction had 4 bases not matched to a gene; V was cut back by 6 bases and J by 1 base. CDR3 amino acids: CASRRQGGSYNEQFF. The CDR3 bases are TGTGCCAGCAGGAGACAGGGGGGGTCCTACAATGAGCAGTTCTTC.

This clonotype was seen repeatedly, ten times or more. This chain links TRBV7-8 with TRBJ2-7; 8 positions agree with TRBD2. CDR1 and CDR2 from the germline V gene are SGHVS and FQNEAQ. With V trimmed by 1 base and J by 1 base, 3 bases remained unmatched. This CDR3 has 15 amino acids. The CDR3 DNA follows: TGTGCCAGCAGCTTAGGAGCGGGAGTGTCCTACGAGCAGTACTTC. This sequence encodes CASSLGAGVSYEQYF.

This clonotype was recorded at least ten times. The J gene is TRBJ1-2, the V gene TRBV3-1, with TRBD1 as a possible D gene (6 bases). Germline V gene data show CDR1 as LGHDT and CDR2 as YNNKEL (reference sequence). The germline V and J ends were trimmed by 0 bases and 5 bases, with 10 bases remaining between them. The CDR3 covers 14 residues. The CDR3 protein is CASSQDSQGYGYTF. The CDR3 region has the DNA TGTGCCAGCAGCCAAGATAGCCAGGGGTATGGCTACACCTTC.

This clonotype showed up just a few times. J is TRBJ2-6 and V is TRBV20-1, with D perhaps TRBD2 (5 bases). Trimming shortened V by 2 bases and J by 4 bases, and 9 bases separated the two germline ends. The V gene's germline CDR1 is DFQATT and CDR2 SNEGSKA (reference sequence). This CDR3 spans 14 amino acids. The CDR3 sequence: CSARSGVGANVLTF. The CDR3 DNA sequence: TGCAGTGCTAGATCCGGGGTCGGGGCCAACGTCCTGACTTTC.

The V gene is TRBV6-1, the J gene TRBJ2-3; a weak D match, TRBD1 (5 bases). Germline V CDR1 and CDR2: MNHNS, SASEGT. The CDR3 runs to 14 residues. V lost 6 bases and J lost 4, with 14 bases in between. The CDR3: CASSLLGVADTQYF. Written as DNA, the CDR3 is TGTGCCAGCAGCCTCCTAGGGGTTGCAGATACGCAGTATTTT.

This chain links TRBV11-2 with TRBJ2-1; TRBD2 is a possible D gene (7 bases). This CDR3 contains 14 residues. In germline, CDR1 is SGHAT, CDR2 FQNNGV. Between the trimmed V and J ends, which lost 8 bases and 6 bases, there was a span of 17 bases. The CDR3 DNA reads as TGTGCCAGCCGGACCCGGGGAGGGGGCAATGAGCAGTTCTTC. This sequence encodes CASRTRGGGNEQFF. The whole variable domain, filled in from reference TRBV11-2 and TRBJ2-1, reads EAGVAQSPRYKIIEKRQSVAFWCNPISGHATLYWYQQILGQGPKLLIQFQNNGVVDDSQLPKDRFSAERLKGVDSTLKIQPAKLEDSAVYLCASRTRGGGNEQFFGPGTRLTVL.

This sequence joins TRBV6-1 and TRBJ1-1, with TRBD1 identical over 7 bases. Trimming removed 5 bases from V and 6 bases from J; junction bases left unmatched: 9. Per germline, CDR1 MNHNS and CDR2 SASEGT. CDR3 length: 14 residues. CDR3 sequence: CASSRQGGVSEAFF. The CDR3 nucleotides are TGTGCCAGCAGTAGACAGGGCGGCGTCTCTGAAGCTTTCTTT.

The chain joins TRBV6-4 to TRBJ2-1, with 8 bases matching TRBD1. Germline loops: CDR1 MRHNA, CDR2 SNTAGT. The J segment lost 5 bases and the V segment lost 6 bases, leaving 6 bases of the junction unmatched. This CDR3 is built from 14 residues. CDR3 sequence: CASSRGQVNNEQFF. The CDR3 nucleotides are TGTGCCAGCAGCCGGGGACAGGTAAACAATGAGCAGTTCTTC.

For the CDR3, the DNA is TGTGCCAGCACAGGGACAGGGCCATACAATGAGCAGTTCTTC. It codes for CASTGTGPYNEQFF. The gene calls are TRBV5-6 and TRBJ2-1; 9 nucleotides align to TRBD1. Germline CDR1 and CDR2: SGHDT and YYEEEE. With V trimmed by 6 bases and J by 4 bases, 5 bases remained unmatched. CDR3 size: 14 residues. Combining the CDR3 with reference TRBV5-6 and TRBJ2-1 gives the whole variable domain DAGVTQSPTHLIKTRGQQVTLRCSPKSGHDTVSWYQQALGQGPQFIFQYYEEEERQRGNFPDRFSGHQFPNYSSELNVNALLLGDSALYLCASTGTGPYNEQFFGPGTRLTVL.

This clonotype was found a few times. The chain employs TRBV6-2 or TRBV6-3 and TRBJ2-3; TRBD2 aligns across 13 bases. Trimming took 2 bases from V and 0 from J; bases not matched to a gene: 5. Germline CDR1 reads MNHEY; CDR2 reads SVGEGT. CDR3 size: 18 residues. The CDR3 is CASSYTGLAGVSTDTQYF. Written as DNA, the CDR3 is TGTGCCAGCAGTTACACCGGACTAGCGGGGGTTAGCACAGATACGCAGTATTTT.

This clonotype showed up many times. The V call is TRBV18, the J call TRBJ2-7; D not resolved. The V and J ends lost 4 bases and 1 base respectively, with 14 bases between them. CDR3 size: 15 residues. Per the germline V gene, CDR1 is KGHSH and CDR2 is LQKENI. This CDR3 is CASSRTGASSYEQYF. The DNA for the CDR3 is TGTGCCAGCTCACGAACCGGAGCCTCGTCCTACGAGCAGTACTTC.

The chain employs TRBV27 and TRBJ2-1; D gene uncertain. V gave up 3 bases and J gave up 3 bases, with 18 bases separating them. The CDR3 runs 17 residues. Per germline, CDR1 MNHEY and CDR2 SMNVEV (reference sequence). The CDR3: CASSFHSTASVYNEQFF. DNA of the CDR3: TGTGCCAGCAGTTTCCACTCAACAGCTTCTGTCTACAATGAGCAGTTCTTC.

V gene TRBV28 combines with J gene TRBJ2-7, with D possibly TRBD2 on 6 matching bases. CDR1 and CDR2 from the germline V gene are MDHEN and SYDVKM. This CDR3 is 16 amino acids long. Trimming cost V 3 bases and J 4 bases, with 19 bases left between them. CDR3 protein: CASSFGTSGVRYEQYF. Written as DNA, the CDR3 is TGTGCCAGCAGTTTCGGAACCTCGGGGGTTAGGTACGAGCAGTACTTC.

The CDR3 coding sequence is TGCGCCAGCAGCCAAGACGGGGGGGCACGGGAGACCCAGTACTTC. It encodes CASSQDGGARETQYF. The V call is TRBV4-1, the J call TRBJ2-5; 8 bases map to TRBD2. Germline assignment: CDR1 MGHRA and CDR2 YSYEKL. V shed 0 bases and J 5 bases; nucleotides not matched to a gene: 5. There are 15 residues in the CDR3.

This clonotype has only a few counts. The chain uses TRBV4-2 and TRBJ2-3; 7 bases fit TRBD2. The CDR3 runs 16 residues. The germline V gene encodes CDR1 LGHNA and CDR2 YNFKEQ. V lost 4 bases, J lost 0 bases, and 7 bases stayed unmatched. CDR3 DNA: TGTGCCAGCAGCCTCGGGGAAGCGGGGAGCACAGATACGCAGTATTTT. The encoded protein is CASSLGEAGSTDTQYF.

This clonotype has only a few counts. CDR3 DNA sequence: TGTGCCAGCATCCCGGCCTGGGGGCGGGAGCGGAGCTCCTACAATGAGCAGTTCTTC. This gives the protein CASIPAWGRERSSYNEQFF. The rearrangement links TRBV6-2 or TRBV6-3 to TRBJ2-1; weak D call: TRBD2 (7 bases). Trimming removed 7 bases at V and 0 bases at J, with 25 bases between. This CDR3 has 19 amino acids. Germline V lookup: CDR1 MNHEY, CDR2 SVGEGT.